This is a list of T cell receptor beta chains from one sample in a study of blood T cells in healthy people across ages. TCRdb processed the 5' RACE reads anew with MiXCR; each CDR3 protein has one entry. This table has 850,000 to 1,300,000 distinct CDR3 sequences, 40% to 55% appearing once. Sequencing was performed on blood. The receptors were gathered from an older woman in good health. Each CDR3 is given with its conserved first and last residue. The D gene is left open where the match is weak. Clone sizes are given selectively: once, few, many, or a class where the clone is expanded.

TRBD2 | - | TRBJ2-3 | TRBV4-1 | TGCGCCAGCAGCCCTTTAGCGGGAGGCGTGGTAGATACGCAGTATTTT | CASSPLAGGVVDTQYF
TRBD1 | - | TRBJ2-5 | TRBV6-5 | TGTGCCAGCAGTTACTCGGGACAGGGGAGGAAAGAGACCCAGTACTTC | CASSYSGQGRKETQYF
- | - | TRBJ1-1 | TRBV19 | TGTGCCAGTAGTATAGATGGCGGGATCGTTCTCGGAGCTTTCTTT | CASSIDGGIVLGAFF
- | - | TRBJ2-5 | TRBV2 | TGTGCCAGCAGTGAAGAGGCGGTCCAAGAGACCCAGTACTTC | CASSEEAVQETQYF
- | few | TRBJ2-7 | TRBV28 | TGTGCCAGCAGTTTATGGGTAGCGGCCGGCGTTTACGAGCAGTACTTC | CASSLWVAAGVYEQYF
TRBD1 | few | TRBJ1-2 | TRBV30 | TGTGCCTGGTCTCACAGGGGTATGGACTATGGCTACACCTTC | CAWSHRGMDYGYTF
- | few | TRBJ2-5 | TRBV6-2/TRBV6-3 | TGTGCCAGCAGTTCGGCAGGGAACGGGGAGACCCAGTACTTC | CASSSAGNGETQYF
- | few | TRBJ2-7 | TRBV20-1 | TGCAGTGCCCGCCCTGACCCCCGGTACGAGCAGTACTTC | CSARPDPRYEQYF
TRBD2 | - | TRBJ2-3 | TRBV10-1 | TGCGCCAGCAGTGAGTCGGCGGTAGCGGGCCCTCGCACAGATACGCAGTATTTT | CASSESAVAGPRTDTQYF
- | - | TRBJ2-7 | TRBV6-2/TRBV6-3 | TGTGCCAGCAGTTACCTCGCCGAGGGCAGGGTGGTAGTTCGGACCTACGAGCAGTACTTC | CASSYLAEGRVVVRTYEQYF
- | few | TRBJ2-3 | TRBV28 | TGTGCCAGCAGTACCCTGGTTCTTCGGCCGGGACTCGGTTCTAGCACAGATACGCAGTATTTT | CASSTLVLRPGLGSSTDTQYF
- | once | TRBJ2-6 | TRBV10-3 | TGTGCCATCAGCAAGCCTGGGGCCTACGTCCTGACTTTC | CAISKPGAYVLTF
TRBD1 | - | TRBJ2-7 | TRBV20-1 | TGCAGTGTAGCTCAGGGGGTCTCCTACGAGCAGTACTTC | CSVAQGVSYEQYF
- | once | TRBJ2-3 | TRBV20-1 | TGCAGTGCGAGGGAAGTGGGGGGGCCCAATACGCAGTATTTT | CSAREVGGPNTQYF
TRBD2 | - | TRBJ2-1 | TRBV7-6 | TGTGCCAGCAGCTTAGCGGAGCTAGCGGGAGAGGGGTACAATGAGCAGTTCTTC | CASSLAELAGEGYNEQFF
- | - | TRBJ1-1 | TRBV18 | TGTGCCAGCTCACTTGGGAGCGACGTTTCTGAAGCTTTCTTT | CASSLGSDVSEAFF
TRBD1 | - | TRBJ1-3 | TRBV20-1 | TGCAGTGCTAGGGACAGGGGAAACACCATATATTTT | CSARDRGNTIYF
- | - | TRBJ2-3 | TRBV6-6 | TGTGCCAGCAGTTACCGCGACGGGACCCATACGCAGTATTTT | CASSYRDGTHTQYF
TRBD2 | few | TRBJ2-3 | TRBV11-2 | TGTGCCAGCAGCCCCGGGACTAGCGGGAGGACTAGCACAGATACGCAGTATTTT | CASSPGTSGRTSTDTQYF
- | - | TRBJ2-3 | TRBV4-1 | TGCGCCAGCAGCCAAGTAGACGGCCTCGGTACGCAGTATTTT | CASSQVDGLGTQYF
- | - | TRBJ2-1 | TRBV4-1 | TGCGCCAGCAGCCAAGTGTGGCCCGGGGGCCAGGGGGATGAGCAGTTCTTC | CASSQVWPGGQGDEQFF
- | - | TRBJ2-1 | TRBV6-5 | TGTGCCAGCCGGCCCCGAGGTAGTTCAGTCCATGAGCAGTTCTTC | CASRPRGSSVHEQFF
TRBD1 | - | TRBJ2-5 | TRBV15 | TGTGCCACCAGCCTACAGGGACAGAAAGAGACCCAGTACTTC | CATSLQGQKETQYF
- | - | TRBJ2-7 | TRBV2 | TGTGCCAGCAGTGAAGCAGGGTTGGCCTACGAGCAGTACTTC | CASSEAGLAYEQYF
- | - | TRBJ2-7 | TRBV6-5 | TGTGCCAGCAGAGCAAGACGGAGCTCCTACGAGCAGTACTTC | CASRARRSSYEQYF
- | few | TRBJ1-2 | TRBV11-2 | TGTGCCAGCAGCTTTCCAGGATCCAAGGATGGCTACACCTTC | CASSFPGSKDGYTF
TRBD1 | - | TRBJ1-4 | TRBV6-5 | TGTGCCAGCAGTTCCGACAGGGGCGATGAAAAACTGTTTTTT | CASSSDRGDEKLFF
- | - | TRBJ2-1 | TRBV6-6 | TGTGCCAGCAGTAGACACGAGAGTAGGTTCTTC | CASSRHESRFF
- | - | TRBJ2-1 | TRBV3-1 | TGTGCCAGCAGCCAACAGAGTCGCTCCTACAATGAGCAGTTCTTC | CASSQQSRSYNEQFF